This T cell receptor beta chain was sequenced in a study of cytomegalovirus exposure and HLA in healthy donors (dated by TCRdb to the late 2010s). Context from the whole study: In an earlier analysis of roughly 500 of the donors, 250 to 350 Gb of sequence data and 120 million or so unique TCR beta sequences from about 190 million T cells were reported. An early release that covered 640 HLA-typed donors contained about 300 gigabases of sequencing data and tens of millions of unique TCR sequences. The genetic ancestry cluster associated with self-reported Caucasian donors included 70% to 85% of the approximately 400 genotyped donors. The study aimed to test whether cataloging public T cell receptors could reveal signatures of past pathogen exposure. Using immunosequencing, the study profiled T cell repertoires from fewer than 700 subjects and related those repertoires to cytomegalovirus serostatus. A separate validation cohort of about 110 different subjects was used in addition to the 666-subject first cohort. To predict cytomegalovirus infection status, the study brought together high-throughput TCR immunosequencing, statistical association of individual TCRs with disease status, and machine learning. In a later analysis, previously published TCR beta repertoires from roughly 710 donors were re-analyzed and high-resolution HLA genotyping was added so that TCR occurrence patterns could be studied. In the later analysis, no new phenotypic data were used to find candidate immune exposures; instead, reliance was placed on TCR beta sequences and their occurrence across donors. An earlier analysis of fewer than 750 of the donors used high-throughput TCR beta sequencing to judge whether each TCR beta V gene segment behaved as functional or pseudogenic. Donor age, sex, ethnicity and CMV serostatus were compiled together with the repertoire data. In a later genetic analysis, genome-wide SNP genotypes for about 65% of the roughly 670 donors were used, and that subset was treated as a discovery cohort. All discovery cohort repertoires had been generated on a single sequencing platform. HLA typing included class I and class II loci at four-digit resolution. The number of typed donors differed by locus: roughly 620-640 for A, B, C, DRB1 and DQB1; some 500 for DQA1; 606 for DPA1; and roughly 450 for DPB1. Five DR-DQ haplotypes were handled as single units for association and clustering because linkage in the cohort was strong. Among almost 400 genotyped donors of the cohort, an average of approximately 250,000 unique TCR beta nucleotide sequences were sequenced per donor, roughly 20% of them non-productive. Results the study describes overall, beyond this receptor: A group of highly shared sequence variants was considered likely to be a technical artifact of the sequencing pipeline. Broadly in line with IMGT annotations, most TCR beta V segments showed up in productive rearrangements about 87% or about 30% of the time in an earlier analysis of around 550 of the donors. A later genetic analysis associated a missense DCLRE1C variant with V-gene and J-gene trimming of TCR beta chains, and an independent cohort replicated the association. The study gave a list of 150 to 200 TCR beta chains associated with cytomegalovirus. The only immune exposure information available for the cohort was CMV serostatus. While some public TCRs were present in many individuals, most TCR sequences turned up only very rarely across donors. A later analysis found that HLA-associated TCR beta chains were more clonally expanded and had lower generation probabilities than equally common non-associated chains. Some IMGT-functional V segments, including TRBV6-2 and TRBV6-3, could not be distinguished by the 87-base-pair reads and were therefore excluded. The authors suggested that the approach could potentially be generalized to other disease states and immunological phenotypes. In a later analysis, most CMV-associated TCR beta chains were found to appear HLA-restricted, with HLA associations seemingly driven largely by CMV exposure. Because counts were too low, 15 to 20 rarely observed V segments, including chromosome 9 orphons, were excluded from the earlier analysis of 587 of the donors. Correlated functional status among segregating V segments might be attributable to linkage disequilibrium, but an unknown experimental factor could not be ruled out. The presence/absence analyses assumed that sequencing depth was roughly uniform across donors, and that assumption may not be true. Three of the identified cytomegalovirus-associated TCR beta chains were confirmed in vitro to be specific for cytomegalovirus antigens. Compared with the approximately 710-donor mean, donors in an Asian-associated ancestry cluster had fewer N-insertions in productive TCRs, according to a later genetic analysis. Because some donors lacked HLA typing at each locus, the association tests relied only on the typed subset. Cytomegalovirus status was reported to be diagnosed by the classifier with high specificity and sensitivity in both the original and validation cohorts. Strong co-occurrence of HLA alleles, especially DR and DQ, made assigning TCR associations to individual alleles difficult. A further reported finding was that TCR beta sequences accurately predicted the HLA-A and HLA-B alleles for most subjects in the first cohort. Only TCR beta chains were sequenced in this cohort, and the absence of alpha or paired-chain data limited detectable features. At a false discovery rate of 0.05, a later analysis linked roughly 17,000 TCR beta sequences to specific HLA alleles. According to a later analysis, parvovirus B19, influenza, CMV and Epstein-Barr virus appeared linked to several top co-occurrence clusters. In a later analysis, the rate of TCR association differed among HLA loci, with DRB1 alleles having the most associated TCRs and HLA-C alleles having the fewest.

Trimming takes 1 base from V and 3 bases from J, and the germline ends sit 19 bases apart. The CDR3, from cysteine to phenylalanine, totals 18 residues. The sequence is cut down to CDR3 DNA, 54 bases in frame from base 1. Per the germline V gene, MGHRA is the CDR1 and YSYEKL is the CDR2. Library creation used the immunoSEQ multiplex PCR assay. A mixture of 60 forward primers for TCR Vbeta segments and 13 reverse primers for TCR Jbeta segments was used in the multiplex PCR. The CDR3 region of rearranged TCR beta genes was amplified from genomic DNA with a multiplex PCR assay. Amplified TCR beta libraries were sequenced as 87-base-pair reads on the Illumina HiSeq System. Regarding the original processing steps: In a later analysis, some 80 million unique TCR beta chains were counted across the approximately 640 repertoires, and roughly 10 million of these chains were shared by at least two donors. To remove PCR and sequencing errors, raw reads were error-corrected and collapsed into unique sequences using a nearest-neighbor algorithm that merged closely related sequences. To assign V, D and J gene segments, CDR3 sequences were aligned to IMGT reference sequences. For a sequence to be retained, a match of at least six nucleotides was required to both a V gene segment and a J gene segment. A rearrangement was called productive if the CDR3 had no stop codons and remained in frame with V and J, and every other rearrangement was called non-productive. Following IMGT convention, CDR3 was defined as the stretch from the second conserved V-encoded cysteine to the conserved J-encoded phenylalanine. In an earlier analysis of around 600 of the donors, sequences lacking an unambiguous match to a single V gene segment were excluded. In an earlier analysis of about 590 of the donors, a V segment was called functional when productive rearrangements were above 56.7%, and segregating when the standard deviation between donors exceeded 5%. A statistical classification framework was developed to diagnose cytomegalovirus status using the catalog of TCR beta chain sequences. In a later analysis, V and J genes were assigned by comparing TCR nucleotide sequences against IMGT/GENE-DB human TR gene sequences. A later analysis assigned CDR3 sequences and most-parsimonious VDJ recombination scenarios with the TCRdist pipeline. In a later analysis, each TCR beta chain was defined by its CDR3 amino acid sequence together with its V-gene family, and reads without a unique V-gene family were excluded. In a later analysis, 500 to 650 highly shared, low-generation-probability nucleotide sequences were removed to address suspected cross-contamination and a sequencing artifact. In a later analysis, a clonal expansion index was calculated for each public chain from normalized within-repertoire ranks of inferred template counts. In a later analysis, generation probabilities were computed using a VDJ recombination model fitted to out-of-frame rearrangements, and the results were checked against IGoR. In a later analysis, hypergeometric tests were used to score TCR-TCR, TCR-HLA and TCR-CMV co-occurrence, with a repertoire-size bias correction applied to TCR pairs. A later analysis estimated false discovery rates by permuting HLA or CMV assignments 20 times. In a later analysis, co-occurring TCRs were grouped using DBSCAN, with TCRdist sequence similarity added in when clustering inside HLA-allele-positive subsets. Co-occurrence clustering excluded repertoires with fewer than 30,000 or more than 120,000 public chains, plus five with anomalous nucleotide sharing. As stored in TCRdb, this immuneACCESS dataset retains in-frame rearrangements with V and J assigned. A fraction of the clones does not appear; measured against another copy, unresolved V genes explain less than half of the discrepancy, and the remainder lacks a known reason. V and J calls and clone size are those listed in that table; D and trimming were worked out from the DNA. Recorded for this sample are 100,000 or so clones; 65% to 80% of them occurred a single time. The leading ten clones occupy about 9.4% of the sample.

The cohort consisted of 600 or so healthy bone marrow donors. At the time of sampling, all cohort members were nominally healthy, though unrecorded immune exposures were likely present. The donor tested CMV seropositive and was one of the 289 seropositive cohort members. Each donor provided a peripheral blood sample, and peripheral blood mononuclear cells were used for TCR beta sequencing. Genomic DNA was extracted from the blood cell samples with the Qiagen DNeasy Blood Extraction Kit. A note on this clone: Its antigen remains unidentified. No base-level quality is on record; no much larger clone is a single base apart.

Specimen: PBMCs. The chain is assembled from TRBV4-1 and TRBJ1-3; the D gene assignment is ambiguous. The origin of this receptor is a man aged 25-45 years in good health and CMV-seropositive. CDR3 loop: CASSQVPYLTRYGNTIYF. The DNA is TGCGCCAGCAGCCAAGTCCCCTACCTCACGAGGTATGGAAACACCATATATTTT.